The present TCR beta chain was sequenced within a study of cytomegalovirus exposure and HLA in healthy donors. Study-wide background: Per a later analysis, the roughly 700 first-cohort and under 150 validation repertoires shared one platform.

Clones were read by immunoSEQ multiplex PCR, and TCRdb kept only the in-frame ones, dropping some. The sample includes 150,000 to 200,000 clones, roughly 82% of them seen just once. In this sample, this clone turned up many times. Germline V CDR1 and CDR2: SGHTA, FQGNSA. The length of the CDR3 is 11 residues. V was shortened by 4 bases and J by 7 bases, with 7 bases between the two germline ends. This rearrangement joins TRBV7-2 to TRBJ2-5; perhaps TRBD2 as D (5 bases). The receptor was isolated from a man between 18 and 29 years old in good health and CMV-seropositive. The source material was PBMCs. CDR3 DNA sequence: TGTGCCAGCAGCTCGGGGTGGACCCAGTACTTC. Its translation: CASSSGWTQYF. Full variable domain (missing parts from reference TRBV7-2 and TRBJ2-5): GAGVSQSPSNKVTEKGKDVELRCDPISGHTALYWYRQSLGQGLEFLIYFQGNSAPDKSGLPSDRFSAERTGGSVSTLTIQRTQQEDSAVYLCASSSGWTQYFGPGTRLLVL.